This is a list of T cell receptor beta chains from one sample in a study of response to subunit inactivated influenza vaccine. MiXCR, applied by TCRdb to the RT-PCR reads, yields one record per CDR3 protein. Of about 500,000 distinct CDR3 sequences listed, around 7.9% are singletons. The starting material was PBMCs from blood, obtained less than 30 months after vaccination. Receptor source: a man aged 45 to 75 who received an inactivated influenza vaccine. Both conserved end residues are part of each CDR3. D genes are given only for firm matches. Clone size is given for some rows only: seen once, a few or many times, or a class if the clone is expanded.

V gene,clone size,D gene,J gene,CDR3 DNA,CDR3 protein
TRBV28,few,TRBD2,TRBJ2-1,TGTGCCAGCAGTTTAGGTAGCGGGAGTCACTCCTACAATGAGCAGTTCTTC,CASSLGSGSHSYNEQFF
TRBV15,many,NA,TRBJ2-7,TGTGCCACCAGCAGAGAAAATACAGGGCCCTACGAGCAGTACTTC,CATSRENTGPYEQYF
TRBV7-2,NA,TRBD1,TRBJ2-1,TGTGCCAGCAGGACCAGCCCGGGACAGGGTCGGAATGAGCAGTTCTTC,CASRTSPGQGRNEQFF
TRBV7-3,NA,NA,TRBJ1-1,TGTGCCTCTAAGGGCTACCCGAACACTGAAGCTTTCTTT,CASKGYPNTEAFF
TRBV12-3/TRBV12-4,NA,TRBD1,TRBJ1-4,TGTGCCAGCAGCCTAGGGACAGTTAGGAGTGAAAAACTGTTTTTT,CASSLGTVRSEKLFF
TRBV20-1,NA,TRBD1,TRBJ2-7,TGCAGTGCAAGCGACAGGGGGATCGGCTACGAGCAGTACTTC,CSASDRGIGYEQYF
TRBV20-1,many,TRBD2,TRBJ2-7,TGCAGTGCTAGAGATCGACTAGCGTCATCCTACGAGCAGTACTTC,CSARDRLASSYEQYF
TRBV4-2,few,TRBD2,TRBJ2-5,TGTGCCAGCAGCCAACTAGCGGGGGCCCTAGAGACCCAGTACTTC,CASSQLAGALETQYF
TRBV10-1,NA,TRBD2,TRBJ2-5,TGCGCCAGCAGTGTCGGACTAGCGGGGGGTCAAGAGACCCAGTACTTC,CASSVGLAGGQETQYF
TRBV6-2/TRBV6-3,NA,NA,TRBJ2-3,TGTGCCAGCAGTGACCAGGGGAACACAGATACGCAGTATTTT,CASSDQGNTDTQYF
TRBV9,NA,TRBD2,TRBJ2-1,TGTGCCAGCAGCGTAGAGGAGCGGGGCTACAATGAGCAGTTCTTC,CASSVEERGYNEQFF
TRBV7-2,few,TRBD2,TRBJ2-2,TGTGCCAGCAGCTCCCCTAGCGGGGGTTTTCGAGGCGGGGAGCTGTTTTTT,CASSSPSGGFRGGELFF
TRBV4-1,few,TRBD2,TRBJ2-1,TGCGCCAGCAGCCAAGACTCACAGGCTAGCGGGAGGAATGAGCAGTTCTTC,CASSQDSQASGRNEQFF
TRBV7-2,many,TRBD2,TRBJ2-3,TGTGCCAGCAGCTTGTCCGGGACTAGCTCCTTGGTAGATACGCAGTATTTT,CASSLSGTSSLVDTQYF
TRBV10-3,few,NA,TRBJ1-1,TGTGCCATCAGTGAAACAGGGAACACTGAAGCTTTCTTT,CAISETGNTEAFF
TRBV6-2/TRBV6-3,few,TRBD2,TRBJ2-1,TGTGCCAGCAGTTACCCTCTTGGGGGGGGTCTCTACAATGAGCAGTTCTTC,CASSYPLGGGLYNEQFF
TRBV27,NA,NA,TRBJ1-5,TGTGCCAGCAGTTCGGACTGGCGGGCCAATCAGCCCCAGCATTTT,CASSSDWRANQPQHF
TRBV5-1,NA,NA,TRBJ2-2,TGCGCCAGCAGCTTGGAAGCCAGGATCAACACCGGGGAGCTGTTTTTT,CASSLEARINTGELFF
TRBV4-3,few,NA,TRBJ2-6,TGCGCCAGCAGCCAAGATAGGGCAACTGGGGCCAACGTCCTGACTTTC,CASSQDRATGANVLTF
TRBV30,few,TRBD1,TRBJ1-1,TGTGCCTGGAGTGTACTAAGGACATTTCGGGACAGCAACACTGAAGCTTTCTTT,CAWSVLRTFRDSNTEAFF
TRBV20-1,NA,TRBD2,TRBJ2-7,TGCAGTGCTACGCAGCGGGAGGCCTCCTTCGAGCAGTACTTC,CSATQREASFEQYF
TRBV9,NA,TRBD2,TRBJ2-1,TGTGCCAGCAGCGACAGTAGCGGGGGTCGAAATGAGCAGTTCTTC,CASSDSSGGRNEQFF
TRBV2,few,NA,TRBJ2-1,TGTGCCAGCAGTGTGGAGCTAAATGAGCAGTTCTTC,CASSVELNEQFF
TRBV10-3,NA,NA,TRBJ2-6,TGTGCCATCAGTGAGCCAGGGGCAGGGGCCAACGTCCTGACTTTC,CAISEPGAGANVLTF
TRBV6-2/TRBV6-3,NA,NA,TRBJ2-4,TGTGCCAGCACTTTTCGGGCATCCAAAAACATTCAGTACTTC,CASTFRASKNIQYF
TRBV7-6,many,NA,TRBJ1-4,TGTGCCAGCAGCTTAGGACCTGGAAAACTGTTTTTT,CASSLGPGKLFF